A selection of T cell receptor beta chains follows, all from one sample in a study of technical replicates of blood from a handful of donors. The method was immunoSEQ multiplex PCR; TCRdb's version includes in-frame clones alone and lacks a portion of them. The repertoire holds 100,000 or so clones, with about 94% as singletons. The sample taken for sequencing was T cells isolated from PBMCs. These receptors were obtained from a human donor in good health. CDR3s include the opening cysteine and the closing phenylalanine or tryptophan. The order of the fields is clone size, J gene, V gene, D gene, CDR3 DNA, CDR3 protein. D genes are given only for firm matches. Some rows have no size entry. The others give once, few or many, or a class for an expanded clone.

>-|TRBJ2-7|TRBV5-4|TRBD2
TGTGCCAGCAGCTTGGGGGCGGGAGGGGTCTACGAGCAGTACTTC
CASSLGAGGVYEQYF
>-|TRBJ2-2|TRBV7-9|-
TGTGCCAGCAGCCCAAAGACTTACAACACCGGGGAGCTGTTTTTT
CASSPKTYNTGELFF
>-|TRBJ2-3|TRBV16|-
TGTGCCAGCAGCCAAACTAGAACAGATACGCAGTATTTT
CASSQTRTDTQYF
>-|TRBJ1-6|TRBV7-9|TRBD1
TGTGCCAGCAGCTTCGGAGGGGCAGGGGGCCAGTCACCCCTCCACTTT
CASSFGGAGGQSPLHF
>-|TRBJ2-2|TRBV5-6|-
TGTGCCAGCAGCTTGGCGATCCAGGCAAACACCGGGGAGCTGTTTTTT
CASSLAIQANTGELFF
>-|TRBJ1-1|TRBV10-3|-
TGTGCCATCAGTGAGAGGGAGGAGCACACTGAAGCTTTCTTT
CAISEREEHTEAFF
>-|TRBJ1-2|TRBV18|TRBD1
TGTGCCAGCTCACCACCAAACCGGGACAGGGCTGTCGGCTACACCTTC
CASSPPNRDRAVGYTF
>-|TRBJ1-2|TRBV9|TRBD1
TGTGCCAGCAGCGAACCCGAACAGGGGGTGGGCTATGGCTACACCTTC
CASSEPEQGVGYGYTF
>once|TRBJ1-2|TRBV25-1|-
TGTGCCAGCAGAGGGGGTTGGGGCTACACCTTC
CASRGGWGYTF
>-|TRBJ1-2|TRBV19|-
TGTGCCAGTACCCCGGGTCCTTATGGCTACACCTTC
CASTPGPYGYTF
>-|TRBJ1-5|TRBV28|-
TGTGCCAGCATGGTCGCGGGGGACGGGCGGCCCCAGCATTTT
CASMVAGDGRPQHF
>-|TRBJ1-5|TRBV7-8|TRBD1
TGTGCCAGCAGCTTACTTTGGACAGGGAACAATCAGCCCCAGCATTTT
CASSLLWTGNNQPQHF
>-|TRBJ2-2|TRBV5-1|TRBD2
TGCGCCAGCAGCTTGTCCCAGGGAGGGTCTGCCGGGGAGCTGTTTTTT
CASSLSQGGSAGELFF
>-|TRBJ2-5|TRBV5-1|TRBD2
TGCGCCAGCAGCTTGGGGGCCGGGGGGGTCCTTCAGGAGACCCAGTACTTC
CASSLGAGGVLQETQYF
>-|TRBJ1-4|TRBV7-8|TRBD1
TGTGCCAGCAGCCCGCCGGGCAGGGGGAATGAAAAACTGTTTTTT
CASSPPGRGNEKLFF
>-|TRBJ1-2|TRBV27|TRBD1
TGTGCCAGCAGCACTTTTCCTGACAGGGAGAATCATGGCTACACCTTC
CASSTFPDRENHGYTF
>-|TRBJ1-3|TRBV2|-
TGTGCCAGCAGAACTAGCCCAAACACCATATATTTT
CASRTSPNTIYF
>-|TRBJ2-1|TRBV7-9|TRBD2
TGTGCCAGCAGCATTGCTAGCGGCTCCTACAATGAGCAGTTCTTC
CASSIASGSYNEQFF
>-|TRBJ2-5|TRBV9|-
TGTGCCAGCAGCGCAGGCCCAGTACAAGAGACCCAGTACTTC
CASSAGPVQETQYF
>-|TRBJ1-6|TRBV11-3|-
TGTGCCAGCAGCGGACACCTAAATTCACCCCTCCACTTT
CASSGHLNSPLHF
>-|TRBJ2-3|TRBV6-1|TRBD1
TGTGCCAGCAGTATGACGACAGGGGTAATAGATACGCAGTATTTT
CASSMTTGVIDTQYF
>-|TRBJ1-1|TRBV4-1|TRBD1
TGCGCCAGCACCCCAATCCCGGGACAGGGCGGGCCTGAAGCTTTCTTT
CASTPIPGQGGPEAFF
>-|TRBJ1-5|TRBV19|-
TGTGCCAGTAGTATCGCCAGGGGCGACAATCAGCCCCAGCATTTT
CASSIARGDNQPQHF
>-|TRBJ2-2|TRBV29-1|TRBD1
TGCAGCGCGAAGTCCAGGGGGCACGAGGACACCGGGGAGCTGTTTTTT
CSAKSRGHEDTGELFF
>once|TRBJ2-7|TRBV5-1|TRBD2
TGCGCCAGCAGCCCCAGCGGGGGTGCGACCTACGAGCAGTACTTC
CASSPSGGATYEQYF
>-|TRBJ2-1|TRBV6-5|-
TGTGCCAGCACTTCCGGACAGAGAGACAATGAGCAGTTCTTC
CASTSGQRDNEQFF
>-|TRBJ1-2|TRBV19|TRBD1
TGTGCCAGTAGTAAAAGGGACAGGCGTCCCTCCATCGGCTACACCTTC
CASSKRDRRPSIGYTF
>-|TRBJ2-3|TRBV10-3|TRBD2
TGTGCCATCAGTGAGTCGATGGCAGCGGGAATTAGGACAGATACGCAGTATTTT
CAISESMAAGIRTDTQYF
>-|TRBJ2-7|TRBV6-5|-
TGTGCCAGCTCCCCTGCCGTGTTGAGCTCCTACGAGCAGTACTTC
CASSPAVLSSYEQYF